This entry features one T cell receptor beta chain sequence. Antigen unknown. This specimen belongs to a study of cytomegalovirus exposure and HLA in healthy donors. Study information: HLA-typed donors contributed some 87 million unique TCRs, which were held in an early data release.

Notes on the study in general: Earlier findings revealed that most TCR beta V segments proved productive either about 90% or about 30% of the time.

PCR was performed using 60 Vbeta and 13 Jbeta primers. Per the study methods: The authors later counted roughly 87 million unique TCR beta chains, approximately 12 million of them shared. Assay: immunoSEQ multiplex PCR; the TCRdb copy retains only in-frame clones and omits some. V and J calls and clone size follow that table, whereas D and trimming were derived from the DNA. The repertoire consists of 120,000 to 150,000 clones, with around 81% occurring once and the leading ten covering about 2.8%. This CDR3 has 14 residues. The germline V gene encodes CDR1 LNHDA and CDR2 SQIVND (reference sequence). V lost 8 bases, J lost 4 bases, and 6 bases stayed unmatched.

Sequencing used PBMCs. The chain is built from TRBV19 and TRBJ2-7; 12 nucleotides align to TRBD1. The TCR sequence derives from a male donor in good health and CMV-seronegative. The DNA for the CDR3 is TGTGCCAGTCGGGGACAGGGGGCCACGTACGAGCAGTACTTC. The encoded protein is CASRGQGATYEQYF.